The clone carrying this TCR beta chain was found many times. Its antigen is still unknown. The germline V and J ends were trimmed by 10 bases and 0 bases, with 13 bases remaining between them. Per the germline V gene, CDR1 is MNHEY and CDR2 is SMNVEV (reference sequence). This CDR3 has 14 amino acids. This sample stems from a study of neurological immune-mediated disorders. Study outcomes and limitations: None of the CDR3 amino acid sequences in expanded clones turned up in more than one subject, which points to private repertoires in all groups. The most TCR clonal expansion was seen in HTLV-1-associated myelopathy, whereas the least was seen in multiple sclerosis, below the level in healthy controls.

It was blood bank volunteers in Maryland, USA who made up the healthy controls. Synthesis of cDNA used 5'RACE (with 10-nucleotide random UMIs). TCRdb independently ran MiXCR on the 5' RACE reads; one entry per CDR3 protein. Among roughly 80,000 distinct CDR3 sequences, roughly 9.5% were seen once, and the ten largest hold 1.7%. The sample comprised PBMCs. This TCR was recovered from a man in his fifties or sixties in good health. The chain has TRBV27 and TRBJ2-1, with D maybe TRBD2 (5 bases). CDR3 nucleotide sequence: TGTGCCACTACGATGGGGAGCTCCTACAATGAGCAGTTCTTC. Amino acids: CATTMGSSYNEQFF.